The 30 T cell receptor beta chains listed next were all sequenced from one sample in a study of blood T cell repertoires in COVID-19. Data came from immunoSEQ multiplex PCR; TCRdb stores just in-frame clones and leaves some out. Of 130,000 or so clones listed, more than 75% are singletons. Sequenced material: peripheral blood. All receptors come from a man between 65 and 85 years old with active COVID-19.

The CDR3 loop reads CAISDPEGQETQYF. The CDR3 nucleotides are TGTGCCATCAGTGACCCTGAGGGACAAGAGACCCAGTACTTC. The chain has TRBV10-3 and TRBJ2-5; D might be TRBD2 (5 bases). The CDR3 consists of 14 residues. The V and J ends lost 3 bases and 2 bases respectively, with 10 bases between them. Germline V gives CDR1 ENHRY, CDR2 SYGVKD.

The J gene is TRBJ1-5, the V gene TRBV19; the D gene is possibly TRBD1 (5 bases). Trimming removed 1 base from V and 0 bases from J, with 13 bases in between. CDR1 is LNHDA, CDR2 SQIVND, per germline (reference sequence). This CDR3 has 17 residues. CDR3 in DNA: TGTGCCAGTAGTATAGGACAGCGAGCTTATAGCAATCAGCCCCAGCATTTT. Encoded protein: CASSIGQRAYSNQPQHF.

V is TRBV24-1 and J is TRBJ1-4; tentative D call: TRBD1 (5 bases). The CDR3 is made up of 13 amino acids. The germline V and J ends were trimmed by 7 bases and 4 bases, with 9 bases remaining between them. CDR1 is KGHDR and CDR2 is SFDVKD in the germline V gene. In DNA, the CDR3 is TGTGCCACCAGCGCCGGGGGTAATGAAAAACTGTTTTTT. Translation: CATSAGGNEKLFF.

The V call is TRBV28, the J call TRBJ2-7; weak D call: TRBD2 (6 bases). The CDR3 runs 15 residues. Trimming shortened V by 6 bases and J by 0 bases, and 15 bases separated the two germline ends. Germline V gene lookup returns CDR1 MDHEN and CDR2 SYDVKM. The chain's CDR3 is CASSLGLTLSYEQYF. CDR3 nucleotide sequence: TGTGCCAGCAGCCTGGGACTTACACTCTCCTACGAGCAGTACTTC. Full variable domain (rest looked up from reference TRBV28 and TRBJ2-7): DVKVTQSSRYLVKRTGEKVFLECVQDMDHENMFWYRQDPGLGLRLIYFSYDVKMKEKGDIPEGYSVSREKKERFSLILESASTNQTSMYLCASSLGLTLSYEQYFGPGTRLTVT.

J is TRBJ2-1 and V is TRBV5-1, with 10 positions matching TRBD1. The CDR3 has 14 amino acids. Per the germline V gene, CDR1 is SGHRS and CDR2 is YFSETQ. With 3 bases clipped from V and 5 bases from J, the junction kept 2 bases outside the gene matches. The CDR3 here is CASSSGQGNNEQFF. As DNA, the CDR3 is TGCGCCAGCAGCTCGGGACAGGGGAACAATGAGCAGTTCTTC.

The chain couples TRBV5-4 to TRBJ2-3, with TRBD2 identical over 11 bases. CDR1 is SGHNT, CDR2 YYREEE, per germline (reference sequence). There are 14 residues in the CDR3. With 4 bases clipped from V and 6 bases from J, the junction kept 4 bases outside the gene matches. CDR3 residues: CASSIAGGTDTQYF. CDR3 nucleotide sequence: TGTGCCAGCAGCATAGCGGGAGGGACGGATACGCAGTATTTT.

V usage is TRBV5-1 and J usage is TRBJ2-7, with D possibly TRBD2 on 6 matching bases. CDR3 length: 13 residues. V was pared by 4 bases and J by 3 bases, with 11 bases between. CDR1 is SGHRS, CDR2 YFSETQ, per germline. For the CDR3, the DNA is TGCGCCAGCAGCCTTGGGGGGTTCTACGAGCAGTACTTC. Protein: CASSLGGFYEQYF.

The V call is TRBV18, the J call TRBJ1-5; weak D call: TRBD1 (6 bases). With 3 bases removed from V and 3 bases from J, the gap between germline ends came to 12 bases. Germline loops: CDR1 KGHSH, CDR2 LQKENI. This CDR3 spans 15 amino acids. CDR3 coding DNA: TGTGCCAGCTCACCTGGGGGCAGGGCCAATCAGCCCCAGCATTTT. Translation: CASSPGGRANQPQHF.

The chain carries TRBV27 and TRBJ2-7; TRBD1 matches 8 bases. This CDR3 is built from 15 residues. In germline, CDR1 is MNHEY, CDR2 SMNVEV (reference sequence). J gave up 3 bases and V 2 bases, and 6 bases lay outside the gene matches. CDR3 sequence: CASSLAGTGIYEQYF. The CDR3 DNA sequence: TGTGCCAGCAGTTTAGCCGGGACAGGCATCTACGAGCAGTACTTC.

The chain uses TRBV27 and TRBJ1-4; 7 nucleotides agree with TRBD1. The V gene end was trimmed by 6 bases and the J gene end by 8 bases; junction bases not matched to a gene: 12. The V gene's germline CDR1 is MNHEY and CDR2 SMNVEV (reference sequence). The CDR3 is 15 residues long. For the CDR3, the DNA is TGTGCCAGCAGATCAGGGGGTGGACTCGGGGAAAAACTGTTTTTT. This sequence encodes CASRSGGGLGEKLFF. Full variable domain (missing parts from reference TRBV27 and TRBJ1-4): EAQVTQNPRYLITVTGKKLTVTCSQNMNHEYMSWYRQDPGLGLRQIYYSMNVEVTDKGDVPEGYKVSRKEKRNFPLILESPSPNQTSLYFCASRSGGGLGEKLFFGSGTQLSVL.

V is TRBV2 and J is TRBJ1-6, with 7 nucleotides matching TRBD1. Germline trimming cut 6 bases from V and 7 bases from J; bases unmatched to any gene: 9. CDR1 is SNHLY, CDR2 FYNNEI, per germline. This CDR3 is 15 amino acids long. The CDR3 nucleotides read TGTGCCAGCAGGGGGCAGGGGGGCCCCAATTCACCCCTCCACTTT. As protein: CASRGQGGPNSPLHF.

The chain combines TRBV6-5 with TRBJ2-7, with no clear D. Per germline, CDR1 MNHEY and CDR2 SVGAGI. With 4 bases removed from V and 0 bases from J, the gap between germline ends came to 10 bases. This CDR3 has 14 residues. Here the CDR3 DNA reads TGTGCCAGCAGTTGGGCCGCAAACTCCTACGAGCAGTACTTC. Amino acid sequence: CASSWAANSYEQYF.

J is TRBJ1-1 and V is TRBV24-1, with 12 bases identical to TRBD1. The J segment lost 14 bases and the V segment lost 7 bases, leaving 10 bases of the junction unmatched. The CDR3 is made up of 13 amino acids. Germline V lookup: CDR1 KGHDR, CDR2 SFDVKD. CDR3 sequence: CATRSGTGGVDFF. Here the CDR3 DNA reads TGTGCCACCAGATCCGGGACAGGGGGCGTTGACTTCTTT.

This clone has just one count. V and J are TRBV25-1 and TRBJ2-1; 9 positions match TRBD2. CDR1 is MGHDK and CDR2 is SYGVNS in the germline V gene. This CDR3 region has 16 residues. The trim removed 3 bases at V and 0 bases at J, leaving 3 bases unmatched. The CDR3 DNA reads TGTGCCAGCAGTGACCTAGCGGGGAGCTCCTACAATGAGCAGTTCTTC. It specifies CASSDLAGSSYNEQFF.

Concerning this clone: This specimen includes other DNA sequences encoding the same CDR3. The V gene is TRBV27, the J gene TRBJ2-1; perhaps TRBD2 as D (6 bases). The CDR3 consists of 14 residues. Germline V gene data show CDR1 as MNHEY and CDR2 as SMNVEV (reference sequence). V was pared by 3 bases and J by 0 bases, with 6 bases between. CDR3 sequence (DNA): TGTGCCAGCAGTTTGGGGGGCTCCTACAATGAGCAGTTCTTC. This sequence encodes CASSLGGSYNEQFF.

About this clone: Other DNA variants within this sample encode the same CDR3. The chain's CDR3 is CASSADRGGTGELFF. The CDR3 coding sequence is TGTGCCAGCAGCGCCGACAGGGGAGGCACCGGGGAGCTGTTTTTT. This chain uses TRBV9 with TRBJ2-2, with 8 positions matching TRBD1. Unmatched junction bases numbered 5, after V lost 3 bases and J lost 4 bases. Looked up from germline, CDR1 is SGDLS and CDR2 is YYNGEE. The CDR3 spans 15 residues. Complete variable domain (other parts from reference TRBV9 and TRBJ2-2): DSGVTQTPKHLITATGQRVTLRCSPRSGDLSVYWYQQSLDQGLQFLIQYYNGEERAKGNILERFSAQQFPDLHSELNLSSLELGDSALYFCASSADRGGTGELFFGEGSRLTVL.

DNA of the CDR3: TGCACCAGCAGCCAAGCCCCCGTCAGGGGTACTAATGAAAAACTGTTTTTT. Its protein product is CTSSQAPVRGTNEKLFF. The V call is TRBV1, the J call TRBJ1-4; the D call in the table, TRBD1, was not verified against the DNA. TRBV1 is designated a pseudogene. The CDR3 has 17 amino acids.

This rearrangement joins TRBV18 to TRBJ1-6; 8 positions match TRBD1. V lost 2 bases and J lost 5; bases outside the gene matches: 2. CDR1 and CDR2 (germline): KGHSH, LQKENI. This CDR3 spans 15 amino acids. The CDR3 region has the DNA TGTGCCAGCTCACCAGGACAGGGCCATAATTCACCCCTCCACTTT. This codes for CASSPGQGHNSPLHF. Full variable domain (remainder filled in from reference TRBV18 and TRBJ1-6): NAGVMQNPRHLVRRRGQEARLRCSPMKGHSHVYWYRQLPEEGLKFMVYLQKENIIDESGMPKERFSAEFPKEGPSILRIQQVVRGDSAAYFCASSPGQGHNSPLHFGNGTRLTVT.

V gene TRBV6-5 combines with J gene TRBJ1-2; D ambiguous. The germline CDR1 and CDR2 sequences are MNHEY and SVGAGI. This CDR3 region has 14 residues. Between the trimmed V and J ends, which lost 2 bases and 4 bases, there was a span of 11 bases. The CDR3 here is CASSYGGSGYGYTF. The CDR3, as DNA: TGTGCCAGCAGTTACGGAGGGTCAGGCTATGGCTACACCTTC.

V gene TRBV9 combines with J gene TRBJ1-2; D may be TRBD1 (6 bases). Germline loops: CDR1 SGDLS, CDR2 YYNGEE. Trimming took off 1 base at V and 4 bases at J, with 11 bases between the two ends. This CDR3 is 14 amino acids long. The CDR3 is CASSVQGSLYGYTF. CDR3 nucleotides: TGTGCCAGCAGCGTACAGGGGAGCCTCTATGGCTACACCTTC.

The chain uses TRBV27 and TRBJ2-5; a weak D match, TRBD1 (5 bases). V lost 4 bases and J 7 bases, leaving 16 bases between the germline ends. Germline CDR1 MNHEY, CDR2 SMNVEV (reference sequence). This CDR3 region has 14 residues. The CDR3 loop is CASSSPGPRGTQYF. For the CDR3, the DNA is TGTGCCAGCAGTTCGCCGGGCCCTAGGGGGACCCAGTACTTC.

The chain carries TRBV11-2 and TRBJ2-3, with 13 bases matching TRBD2. The germline V gene has CDR1 SGHAT and CDR2 FQNNGV. The CDR3 totals 18 residues. The ends lost 3 bases at V and 0 bases at J; junction bases unmatched: 6. In DNA form, the CDR3 reads TGTGCCAGCAGCTTCCGGACTAGCGGGAGAGCTAGCACAGATACGCAGTATTTT. Encoded protein: CASSFRTSGRASTDTQYF. Based on the CDR3 plus reference TRBV11-2 and TRBJ2-3, the full variable domain is EAGVAQSPRYKIIEKRQSVAFWCNPISGHATLYWYQQILGQGPKLLIQFQNNGVVDDSQLPKDRFSAERLKGVDSTLKIQPAKLEDSAVYLCASSFRTSGRASTDTQYFGPGTRLTVL.

This chain connects TRBV29-1 to TRBJ2-5; possibly TRBD2 for D (5 bases). The CDR3 has 11 residues. Per the germline V gene, CDR1 is SQVTM and CDR2 is ANQGSEA. Trimming cost V 3 bases and J 9 bases, with 11 bases left between them. The CDR3 protein is CSVEVFGAQYF. CDR3 bases: TGCAGCGTTGAGGTGTTCGGGGCCCAGTACTTC.

V usage is TRBV7-8 and J usage is TRBJ1-3; D gene ambiguous. This CDR3 has 13 residues. From germline, CDR1 is SGHVS and CDR2 FQNEAQ. V lost 5 bases and J 4 bases, leaving 9 bases between the germline ends. The CDR3: CASSTMTGNTIYF. DNA of the CDR3: TGTGCCAGCAGCACAATGACAGGAAACACCATATATTTT.

The chain has TRBV27 and TRBJ2-7; a weak D match, TRBD2 (6 bases). Germline CDR1 MNHEY, CDR2 SMNVEV (reference sequence). The V end was cut by 5 bases, the J end by 3 bases, with 14 bases between. The CDR3 loop spans 14 amino acids. The CDR3 nucleotides are TGTGCCAGCAGTCATAGACCGGGACTCTACGAGCAGTACTTC. This encodes CASSHRPGLYEQYF.

This clone was detected only once. V and J are TRBV20-1 and TRBJ1-3, with 7 bases fitting TRBD1. CDR1 DFQATT and CDR2 SNEGSKA come from the germline V gene (reference sequence). V trimming: 6 bases; J trimming: 4 bases; junction bases outside the gene matches: 0. The CDR3 loop spans 11 amino acids. CDR3 region: CSAGQGNTIYF. CDR3 sequence (DNA): TGCAGTGCGGGACAGGGAAACACCATATATTTT.

Details on this clone: Other DNA sequences in the sample encode the same CDR3. This rearrangement joins TRBV5-1 to TRBJ2-1, with 7 bases matching TRBD2. Trimming took 4 bases from V and 0 from J; bases not matched to a gene: 1. The CDR3 sequence is 14 residues long. Germline lookup yields CDR1 SGHRS and CDR2 YFSETQ. The CDR3 sequence: CASSGGSSYNEQFF. The CDR3 DNA follows: TGCGCCAGCAGCGGCGGGAGCTCCTACAATGAGCAGTTCTTC.

The V gene is TRBV27, the J gene TRBJ2-6; D uncertain. There are 16 residues in the CDR3. The V gene lost 0 bases and the J gene lost 4 bases, with 10 bases spanning the gap. CDR1 and CDR2 from the germline V gene are MNHEY and SMNVEV (reference sequence). The CDR3 region is CASSLSGLAGANVLTF. The CDR3 nucleotides read TGTGCCAGCAGTTTATCCGGGTTGGCAGGGGCCAACGTCCTGACTTTC.

The chain uses TRBV5-4 and TRBJ2-2, with 9 bases lining up with TRBD2. Per the germline V gene, CDR1 is SGHNT and CDR2 is YYREEE (reference sequence). V gave up 4 bases and J gave up 1 base; unmatched junction bases: 8. CDR3 size: 17 residues. This CDR3 reads CASSPLTSGLNTGELFF. The DNA of the CDR3 is TGTGCCAGCAGCCCACTGACTAGCGGATTGAACACCGGGGAGCTGTTTTTT.

With regard to this clone: The sample has other DNA sequences that encode this CDR3 too. The J gene is TRBJ2-4, the V gene TRBV11-2; the D is unclear. This CDR3 is built from 14 residues. V dropped 4 bases and J dropped 0 bases, with 7 bases sitting between them. Germline V gene lookup returns CDR1 SGHAT and CDR2 FQNNGV. CDR3 loop: CASSSRLAKNIQYF. CDR3 DNA: TGTGCCAGCAGCTCGAGACTAGCCAAAAACATTCAGTACTTC.